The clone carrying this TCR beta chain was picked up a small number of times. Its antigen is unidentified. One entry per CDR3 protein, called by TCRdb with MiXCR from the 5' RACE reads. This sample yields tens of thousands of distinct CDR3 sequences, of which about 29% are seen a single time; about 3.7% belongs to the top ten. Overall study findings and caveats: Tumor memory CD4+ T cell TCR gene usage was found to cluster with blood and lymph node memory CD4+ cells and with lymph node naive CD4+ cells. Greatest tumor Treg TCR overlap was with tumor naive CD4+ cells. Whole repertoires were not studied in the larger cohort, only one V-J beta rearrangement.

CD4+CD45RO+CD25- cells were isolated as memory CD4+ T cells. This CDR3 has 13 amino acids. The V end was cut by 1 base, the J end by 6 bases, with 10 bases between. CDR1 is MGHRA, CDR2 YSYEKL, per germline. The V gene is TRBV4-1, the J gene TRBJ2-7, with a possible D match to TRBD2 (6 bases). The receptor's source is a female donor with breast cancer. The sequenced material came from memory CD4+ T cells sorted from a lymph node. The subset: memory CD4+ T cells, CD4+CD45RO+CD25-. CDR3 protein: CASSQVGTREQYF. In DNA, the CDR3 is TGCGCCAGCAGCCAAGTGGGGACTCGCGAGCAGTACTTC.